This paragraph covers one T cell receptor beta chain sequence. Its specificity is unknown. The table came from immunoSEQ multiplex PCR; TCRdb's copy has only in-frame clones and leaves some out. The data show some 100,000 clones, about 87% seen once. The data were taken from a study of cytomegalovirus exposure and HLA in healthy donors. Regarding the study as a whole: The classifier reportedly diagnosed cytomegalovirus status with high sensitivity and specificity.

Germline V CDR1 and CDR2: SGHNT, YENEEA. This CDR3 spans 14 amino acids. The junction had 4 bases not matched to a gene; V was cut back by 3 bases and J by 3 bases. Sequenced sample: PBMCs. The chain recombines TRBV11-3 with TRBJ2-7, with 8 bases fitting TRBD1. This receptor was obtained from a man between 18 and 29 years old in good health and CMV-seronegative. CDR3 DNA sequence: TGTGCCAGCAGCTTGGGGACAGGACTCTACGAGCAGTACTTC. It is translated as CASSLGTGLYEQYF.